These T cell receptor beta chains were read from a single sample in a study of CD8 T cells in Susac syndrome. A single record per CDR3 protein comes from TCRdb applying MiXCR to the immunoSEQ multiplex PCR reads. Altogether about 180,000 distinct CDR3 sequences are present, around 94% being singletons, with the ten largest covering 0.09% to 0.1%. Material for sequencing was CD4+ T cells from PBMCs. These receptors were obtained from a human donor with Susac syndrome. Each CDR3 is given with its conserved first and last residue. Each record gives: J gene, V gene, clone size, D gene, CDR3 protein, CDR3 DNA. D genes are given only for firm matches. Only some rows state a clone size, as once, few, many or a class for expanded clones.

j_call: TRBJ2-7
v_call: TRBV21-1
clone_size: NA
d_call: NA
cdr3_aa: CASTGQTTSSTSGRDYEQYF
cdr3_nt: NA

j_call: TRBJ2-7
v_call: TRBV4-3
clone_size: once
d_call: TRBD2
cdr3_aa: CASSQDAGEYYEQYF
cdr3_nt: TGCGCCAGCAGCCAAGATGCGGGGGAGTACTACGAGCAGTACTTC

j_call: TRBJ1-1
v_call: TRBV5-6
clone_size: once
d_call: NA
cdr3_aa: CASSRMRVPEAFF
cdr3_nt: TGTGCCAGCAGCCGTATGAGGGTCCCTGAAGCTTTCTTT

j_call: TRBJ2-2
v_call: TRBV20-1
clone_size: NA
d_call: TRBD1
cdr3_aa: CSATTGGATGELFF
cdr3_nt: TGCAGTGCCACGACAGGGGGAGCAACCGGGGAGCTGTTTTTT

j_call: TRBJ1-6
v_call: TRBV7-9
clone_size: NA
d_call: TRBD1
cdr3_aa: CASSHRDRDYSPLHF
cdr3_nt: TGTGCCAGCAGCCACCGGGACAGGGATTACTCACCCCTCCACTTT

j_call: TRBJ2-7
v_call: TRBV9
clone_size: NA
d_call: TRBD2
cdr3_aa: CASSVAGGGVEQYF
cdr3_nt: TGTGCCAGCAGCGTAGCGGGAGGGGGGGTCGAGCAGTACTTC

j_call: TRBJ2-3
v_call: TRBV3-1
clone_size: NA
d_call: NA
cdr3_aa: CASSQELLAGDTQYF
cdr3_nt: TGTGCCAGCAGCCAAGAATTACTAGCAGGTGATACGCAGTATTTT

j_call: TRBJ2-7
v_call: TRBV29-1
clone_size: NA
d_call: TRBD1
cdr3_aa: CSVVQGDEQYF
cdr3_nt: TGCAGCGTTGTCCAGGGGGACGAGCAGTACTTC

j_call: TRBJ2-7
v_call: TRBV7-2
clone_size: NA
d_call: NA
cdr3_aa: CASSLPGGKNEQYF
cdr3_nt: TGTGCCAGCAGCTTACCAGGGGGGAAGAACGAGCAGTACTTC

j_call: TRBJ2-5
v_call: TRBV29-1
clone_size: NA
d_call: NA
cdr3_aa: CSVVRATGQETQYF
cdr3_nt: TGCAGCGTTGTCAGGGCGACAGGACAAGAGACCCAGTACTTC

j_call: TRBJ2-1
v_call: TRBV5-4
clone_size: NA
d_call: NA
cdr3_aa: CASSPGIDNEQFF
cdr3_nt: TGTGCCAGCAGCCCCGGGATAGACAATGAGCAGTTCTTC

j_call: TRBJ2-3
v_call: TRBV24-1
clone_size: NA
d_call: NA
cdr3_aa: CATSDADAASTDTQYF
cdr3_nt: TGTGCCACCAGTGATGCTGACGCGGCTAGCACAGATACGCAGTATTTT

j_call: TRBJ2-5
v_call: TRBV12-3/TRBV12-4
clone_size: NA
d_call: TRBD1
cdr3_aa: CASSQTRGRETQYF
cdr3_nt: TGTGCCAGCAGTCAGACCAGGGGGCGAGAGACCCAGTACTTC

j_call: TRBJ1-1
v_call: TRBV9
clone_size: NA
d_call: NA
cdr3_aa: CASSVAGTANTEAFF
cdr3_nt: TGTGCCAGCAGCGTAGCGGGCACAGCGAACACTGAAGCTTTCTTT

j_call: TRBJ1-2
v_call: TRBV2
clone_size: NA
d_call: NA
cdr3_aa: CASRIGPYGYTF
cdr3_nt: TGTGCCAGCCGCATTGGCCCGTATGGCTACACCTTC

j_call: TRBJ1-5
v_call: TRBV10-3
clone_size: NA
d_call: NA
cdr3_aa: CAIRDSPEGPQHF
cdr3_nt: TGTGCCATCAGAGACAGCCCTGAGGGGCCCCAGCATTTT

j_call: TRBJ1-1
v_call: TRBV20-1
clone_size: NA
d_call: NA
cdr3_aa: CSAIEDTSGTGAEAFF
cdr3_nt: TGCAGTGCCATAGAGGACACATCAGGGACTGGGGCTGAAGCTTTCTTT

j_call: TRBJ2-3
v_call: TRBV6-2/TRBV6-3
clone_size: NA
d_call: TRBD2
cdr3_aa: CASIPSPGTSGRSEPDTQYF
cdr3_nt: TGTGCCAGCATCCCCAGTCCAGGGACTAGCGGGAGGTCTGAGCCAGATACGCAGTATTTT

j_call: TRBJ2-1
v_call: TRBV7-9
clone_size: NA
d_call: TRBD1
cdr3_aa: CASRWDRDRNEQFF
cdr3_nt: TGTGCCAGCAGATGGGACAGGGACCGCAATGAGCAGTTCTTC

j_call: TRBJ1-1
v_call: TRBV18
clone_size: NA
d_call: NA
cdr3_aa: CASSPGGFNTEAFF
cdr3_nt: TGTGCCAGCTCTCCGGGGGGATTCAACACTGAAGCTTTCTTT

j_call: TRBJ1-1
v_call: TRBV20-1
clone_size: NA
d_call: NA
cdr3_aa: CSARYTEAFF
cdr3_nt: TGCAGTGCTAGATATACTGAAGCTTTCTTT

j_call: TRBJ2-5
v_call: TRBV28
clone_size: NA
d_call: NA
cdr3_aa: CASSLTRSGTQYF
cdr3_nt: TGTGCCAGCAGTTTGACACGATCGGGGACCCAGTACTTC

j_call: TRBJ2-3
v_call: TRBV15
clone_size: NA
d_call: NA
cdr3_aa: CATSRGAGAGTDTQYF
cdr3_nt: TGTGCCACCAGCAGGGGGGCGGGAGCGGGGACAGATACGCAGTATTTT

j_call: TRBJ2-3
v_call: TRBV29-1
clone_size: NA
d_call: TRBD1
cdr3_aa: CSVEDIGGGADTQYF
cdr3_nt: TGCAGCGTTGAAGATATAGGGGGCGGCGCAGATACGCAGTATTTT

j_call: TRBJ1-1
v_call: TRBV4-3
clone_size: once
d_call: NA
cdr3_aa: CASSQDYKDTEAFF
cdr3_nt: TGCGCCAGCAGCCAAGATTATAAGGACACTGAAGCTTTCTTT

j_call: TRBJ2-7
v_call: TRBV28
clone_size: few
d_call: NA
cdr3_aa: CASSFLYEQYF
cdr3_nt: TGTGCCAGCAGTTTCCTGTACGAGCAGTACTTC

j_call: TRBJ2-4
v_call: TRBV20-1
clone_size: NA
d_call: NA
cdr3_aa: CSAFGVLAKNIQYF
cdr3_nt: TGCAGTGCCTTCGGAGTGCTAGCCAAAAACATTCAGTACTTC

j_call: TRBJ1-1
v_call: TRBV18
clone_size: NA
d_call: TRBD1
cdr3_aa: CASSPGTVMNTEAFF
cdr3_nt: TGTGCCAGCTCACCAGGGACAGTCATGAACACTGAAGCTTTCTTT

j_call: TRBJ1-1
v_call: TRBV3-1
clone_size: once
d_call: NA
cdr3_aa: CASSQGRTEAFF
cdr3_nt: TGTGCCAGCAGCCAAGGACGAACTGAAGCTTTCTTT

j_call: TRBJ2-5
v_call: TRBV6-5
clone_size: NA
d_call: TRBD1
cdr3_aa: CASSQDRGSETQYF
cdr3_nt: TGTGCCAGCAGCCAGGACAGGGGGTCAGAGACCCAGTACTTC

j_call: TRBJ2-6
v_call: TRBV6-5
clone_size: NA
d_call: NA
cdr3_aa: CASRKSGANVLTF
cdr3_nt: TGTGCCAGCAGGAAGTCCGGGGCCAACGTCCTGACTTTC

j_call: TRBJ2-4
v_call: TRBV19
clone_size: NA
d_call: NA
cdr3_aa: CASSISRGSKNIQYF
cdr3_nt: TGTGCCAGTAGTATATCCAGGGGATCCAAAAACATTCAGTACTTC

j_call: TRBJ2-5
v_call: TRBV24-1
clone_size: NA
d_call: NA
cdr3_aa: CATSDPDPRQETQYF
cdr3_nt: TGTGCCACCAGTGATCCCGATCCTAGGCAAGAGACCCAGTACTTC

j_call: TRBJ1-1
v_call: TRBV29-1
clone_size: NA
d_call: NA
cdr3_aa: CSVVRGGNTEAFF
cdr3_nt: TGCAGCGTTGTCCGGGGAGGGAACACTGAAGCTTTCTTT

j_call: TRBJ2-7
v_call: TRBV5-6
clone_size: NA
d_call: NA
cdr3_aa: CASTDTGRYEQYF
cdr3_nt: TGTGCCAGCACCGATACAGGGCGGTACGAGCAGTACTTC

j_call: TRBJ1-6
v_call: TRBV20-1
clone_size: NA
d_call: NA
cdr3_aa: CSARATGGSPLHF
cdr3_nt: TGCAGTGCTAGAGCCACGGGAGGTTCACCCCTCCACTTT

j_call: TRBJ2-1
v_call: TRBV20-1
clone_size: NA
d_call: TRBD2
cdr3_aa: CSARGRLAGEGEQFF
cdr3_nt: TGCAGTGCTAGAGGCCGACTAGCGGGGGAAGGTGAGCAGTTCTTC

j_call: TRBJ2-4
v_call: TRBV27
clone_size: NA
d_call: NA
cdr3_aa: CASSLVATKNIQYF
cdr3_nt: TGTGCCAGCAGTTTGGTGGCCACCAAAAACATTCAGTACTTC

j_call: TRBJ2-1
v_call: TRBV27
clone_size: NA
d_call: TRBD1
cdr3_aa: CASSPYRGIYYNEQFF
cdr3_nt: TGTGCCAGCAGCCCATACAGGGGAATCTACTACAATGAGCAGTTCTTC

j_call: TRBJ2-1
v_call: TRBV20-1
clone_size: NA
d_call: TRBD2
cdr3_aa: CSPIAGNYNEQFF
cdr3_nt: TGCAGTCCTATAGCGGGAAACTACAATGAGCAGTTCTTC

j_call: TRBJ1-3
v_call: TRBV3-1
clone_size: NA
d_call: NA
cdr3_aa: CASSQEGGAGNTIYF
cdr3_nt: TGTGCCAGCAGCCAAGAGGGAGGGGCTGGAAACACCATATATTTT

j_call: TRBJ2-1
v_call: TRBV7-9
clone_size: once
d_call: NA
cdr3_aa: CASSYSGFNEQFF
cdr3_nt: TGTGCCAGCAGCTATAGCGGATTCAATGAGCAGTTCTTC

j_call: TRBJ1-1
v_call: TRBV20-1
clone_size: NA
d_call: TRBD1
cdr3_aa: CSARDRGEVNTEAFF
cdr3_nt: TGCAGTGCACGGGACAGGGGGGAGGTGAACACTGAAGCTTTCTTT

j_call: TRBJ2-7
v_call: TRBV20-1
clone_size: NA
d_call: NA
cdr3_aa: CSASVSVYEQYF
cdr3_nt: TGCAGTGCTAGCGTAAGCGTCTACGAGCAGTACTTC

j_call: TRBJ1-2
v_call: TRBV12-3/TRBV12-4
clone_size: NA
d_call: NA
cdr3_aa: CASTMGTTFNGYTF
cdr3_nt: TGTGCCAGCACCATGGGGACGACCTTCAATGGCTACACCTTC

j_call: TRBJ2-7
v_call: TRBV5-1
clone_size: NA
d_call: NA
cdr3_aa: CASSLGGGQNLYEQYF
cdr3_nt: TGCGCCAGCAGCTTGGGGGGGGGACAGAACCTCTACGAGCAGTACTTC